This T cell receptor (beta chain) was profiled in a study of blood T cell repertoires in COVID-19. Original analysis: From reference gene primer amplification, estimates of nucleated cell counts were derived. Produced via immunoSEQ multiplex PCR; TCRdb's table is partial and in-frame only. From that table come the V and J calls and clone size; the DNA was used to work out D and trimming. The sample yields about 61,000 clones, approximately 91% seen once. V lost 5 bases, J lost 4 bases, and 19 bases lay in between. CDR1 and CDR2 from the germline V gene are KGHDR and SFDVKD. The CDR3 extends over 17 amino acids.

The TCR sequence derives from a woman aged 50 to 65 with active or convalescent COVID-19. Sample: peripheral blood. The gene calls are TRBV24-1 and TRBJ2-2; perhaps TRBD2 as D (7 bases). The CDR3 region has the DNA TGTGCCACCAGTGGGGGGCTAGCGGACAAGGGCACCGGGGAGCTGTTTTTT. It encodes CATSGGLADKGTGELFF.